These 5 T cell receptor beta chains were all obtained from the same sample, sequenced in a study of T cells in Graves' hyperthyroidism and ophthalmopathy. Researchers amplified the TCR beta CDR3 regions from RNA transcripts. In the first-round RT-PCR of the TCR CDR3, the HTBI primer set was used. TCRdb re-called the multiplex PCR reads through MiXCR, storing one row per CDR3 protein. Seen here are some 580,000 distinct CDR3 sequences, around 15% observed once, and the top ten hold roughly 3%. Sequencing was done on a sample of blood. The source is a woman in her thirties or forties with Graves' ophthalmopathy.

This rearrangement joins TRBV12-3 or TRBV12-4 to TRBJ2-3; a possible D gene is TRBD2 (6 bases). V lost 5 bases, J lost 2 bases, and 11 bases lay in between. The CDR3 has 14 residues. This CDR3 is CASSPREHTDTQYF. As DNA, the CDR3 is TGTGCCAGCAGTCCTCGGGAGCACACAGATACGCAGTATTTT.

This clonotype has ten or more counts. The gene calls are TRBV2 and TRBJ1-5; the D gene is possibly TRBD1 (5 bases). V was shortened by 7 bases and J by 5 bases, with 18 bases between the two germline ends. The V gene's germline CDR1 is SNHLY and CDR2 FYNNEI. The CDR3 has 15 amino acids. CDR3 amino acids: CASTPGPEGDQPQHF. CDR3 in DNA: TGTGCCAGCACTCCGGGCCCCGAAGGGGATCAGCCCCAGCATTTT.

This clonotype was seen a handful of times. CDR3: CASSYSLDGGGNEQFF. The CDR3 coding sequence is TGTGCCAGCAGTTACTCGCTTGACGGGGGGGGCAATGAGCAGTTCTTC. The chain joins TRBV6-2 or TRBV6-3 to TRBJ2-1; 8 bases are shared with TRBD2. CDR3 size: 16 residues. Germline V gene lookup returns CDR1 MNHEY and CDR2 SVGEGT. Unmatched junction bases numbered 7, after V lost 0 bases and J lost 6 bases.

This clonotype was counted ten times or more. This rearrangement joins TRBV3-1 to TRBJ1-6, with D tentatively TRBD1 (6 bases). The CDR3 contains 16 residues. Germline V lookup: CDR1 LGHDT, CDR2 YNNKEL (reference sequence). V was clipped by 3 bases and J by 0 bases, with 9 bases between them. In nucleotides, the CDR3 is TGTGCCAGCAGCCATACAGGGATCTCCTATAATTCACCCCTCCACTTT. Amino acid sequence: CASSHTGISYNSPLHF.

This clonotype was seen at least ten times. The chain combines TRBV7-2 with TRBJ2-7; the D gene is possibly TRBD1 (6 bases). The CDR3 has 14 residues. Looked up from germline, CDR1 is SGHTA and CDR2 is FQGNSA. The V end lost 5 bases, the J end lost 3 bases, and 14 bases lay between the germline ends. The CDR3 spells CASSPGGTNYEQYF. CDR3 DNA: TGTGCCAGCAGCCCTGGGGGCACCAACTACGAGCAGTACTTC.